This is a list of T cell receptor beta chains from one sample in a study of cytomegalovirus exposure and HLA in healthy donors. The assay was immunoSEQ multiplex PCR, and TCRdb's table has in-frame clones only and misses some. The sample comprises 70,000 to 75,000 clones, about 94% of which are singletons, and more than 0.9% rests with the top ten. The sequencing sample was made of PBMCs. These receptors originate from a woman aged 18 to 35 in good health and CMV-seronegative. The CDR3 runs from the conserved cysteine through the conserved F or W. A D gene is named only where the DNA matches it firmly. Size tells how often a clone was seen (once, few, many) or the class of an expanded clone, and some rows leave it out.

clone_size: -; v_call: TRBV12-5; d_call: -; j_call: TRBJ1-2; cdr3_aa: CASGSDSARNYGYTF; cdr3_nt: TGTGCTAGTGGTTCGGACTCCGCCAGGAACTATGGCTACACCTTC
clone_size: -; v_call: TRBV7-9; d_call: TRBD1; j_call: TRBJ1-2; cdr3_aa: CASMAGGHYGYTF; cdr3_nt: TGTGCCAGCATGGCAGGGGGCCACTATGGCTACACCTTC
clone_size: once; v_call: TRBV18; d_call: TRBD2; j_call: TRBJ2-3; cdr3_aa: CASSLSGRAQDTQYF; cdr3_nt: TGTGCCAGCTCACTCAGCGGGAGGGCCCAAGATACGCAGTATTTT
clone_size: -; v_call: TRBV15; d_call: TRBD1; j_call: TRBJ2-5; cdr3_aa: CATSWVRQGIQTQYF; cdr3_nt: TGTGCCACCAGCTGGGTCCGACAGGGGATCCAGACCCAGTACTTC
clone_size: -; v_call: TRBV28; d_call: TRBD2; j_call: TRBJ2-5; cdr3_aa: CASSLRGAETQYF; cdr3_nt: TGTGCCAGCAGCCTGCGGGGGGCAGAGACCCAGTACTTC
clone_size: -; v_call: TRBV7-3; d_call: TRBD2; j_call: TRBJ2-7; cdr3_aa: CASSITSGYEQYF; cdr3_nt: TGTGCCAGCAGCATAACTAGCGGCTACGAGCAGTACTTC
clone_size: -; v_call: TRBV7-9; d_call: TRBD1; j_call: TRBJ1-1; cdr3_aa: CASRPGQMNTEAFF; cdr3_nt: TGTGCCAGCAGACCGGGACAGATGAACACTGAAGCTTTCTTT
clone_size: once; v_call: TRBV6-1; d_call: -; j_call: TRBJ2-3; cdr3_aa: CASHRDWGTDTQYF; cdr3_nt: TGTGCCAGTCACCGGGACTGGGGCACAGATACGCAGTATTTT
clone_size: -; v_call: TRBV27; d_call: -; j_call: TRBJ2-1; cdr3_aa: CASSLWGDGPSDEQFF; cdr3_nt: TGTGCCAGCAGTTTATGGGGGGACGGTCCTTCCGATGAGCAGTTCTTC
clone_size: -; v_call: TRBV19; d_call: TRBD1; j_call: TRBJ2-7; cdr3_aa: CASSSRQGSYEQYF; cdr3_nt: TGTGCCAGTAGTTCACGACAGGGGTCCTACGAGCAGTACTTC